This entry lists 18 T cell receptor beta chains sequenced from one sample in a study of technical replicates of blood from a few donors (dated by TCRdb to 2015 to 2018). To prepare the library, the immunoSEQ multiplex PCR assay was applied. TCRdb stores this immuneACCESS table with in-frame sequences only. Part of the clones is absent; in the studies checked, under half of the shortfall reflects unresolved V genes, and no reason is known for the rest. This sample comprises about 49,000 clones, around 90% of them detected only once. The ten largest clones represent less than 5% of the sample. The sequenced sample was PBMCs. These receptor sequences come from a human donor in good health. Some clones in this sample may be carry-over from other donors' samples.

The genes are TRBV27 and TRBJ2-1; tentative D call: TRBD2 (5 bases). Trimming pared 5 bases from V and 5 bases from J, leaving 16 bases between. CDR3 length: 15 amino acids. Germline CDR1 is MNHEY and CDR2 is SMNVEV (reference sequence). The CDR3 spells CASSPRSTADNEQFF. As DNA, the CDR3 is TGTGCCAGCAGTCCGCGTTCTACAGCGGACAATGAGCAGTTCTTC.

V gene TRBV5-1 combines with J gene TRBJ2-5; TRBD2 aligns across 12 bases. This CDR3 has 15 amino acids. CDR1 and CDR2 from the germline V gene are SGHRS and YFSETQ. V shed 1 base and J 4 bases; nucleotides not matched to a gene: 2. As DNA, the CDR3 is TGCGCCAGCAGCTTGAGACTAGCGGGGGTAGAGACCCAGTACTTC. Protein: CASSLRLAGVETQYF. The whole variable domain, remainder taken from reference TRBV5-1 and TRBJ2-5, is KAGVTQTPRYLIKTRGQQVTLSCSPISGHRSVSWYQQTPGQGLQFLFEYFSETQRNKGNFPGRFSGRQFSNSRSEMNVSTLELGDSALYLCASSLRLAGVETQYFGPGTRLLVL.

The rearrangement uses TRBV11-2 and TRBJ2-5, with TRBD1 matching over 10 bases. Germline V gene lookup returns CDR1 SGHAT and CDR2 FQNNGV. The CDR3 extends over 14 amino acids. The junction had 5 bases not matched to a gene; V was cut back by 5 bases and J by 5 bases. The CDR3 here is CASSPDRGPETQYF. In DNA, the CDR3 is TGTGCCAGCAGCCCCGACAGGGGGCCTGAGACCCAGTACTTC.

V and J are TRBV6-6 and TRBJ2-7, with 13 positions matching TRBD2. From germline, CDR1 is MNHNY and CDR2 SVGAGI (reference sequence). Trimming removed 5 bases from V and 6 bases from J; junction bases left unmatched: 4. The CDR3 runs 14 residues. CDR3 region: CASSRTSGSLEQYF. The CDR3 nucleotides are TGTGCCAGCAGTAGGACTAGCGGGAGTCTCGAGCAGTACTTC.

J is TRBJ1-4 and V is TRBV7-6; 7 bases align to TRBD1. This CDR3 region has 13 residues. Trimming at V came to 0 bases and at J to 10 bases, leaving 2 bases not matched to a gene. CDR1 is SGHVS and CDR2 is FNYEAQ in the germline V gene. This chain's CDR3 is CASSLAGGGKLFF. The CDR3 DNA reads TGTGCCAGCAGCTTAGCAGGGGGCGGAAAACTGTTTTTT.

The J gene is TRBJ2-3, the V gene TRBV7-9; TRBD1 matches at 8 bases. Germline trimming cut 6 bases from V and 2 bases from J; bases unmatched to any gene: 7. CDR3 length: 15 residues. The germline V gene has CDR1 SEHNR and CDR2 FQNEAQ (reference sequence). Here the CDR3 reads CASSKGTGFTDTQYF. The CDR3 DNA is TGTGCCAGCAGTAAAGGGACAGGATTCACAGATACGCAGTATTTT.

This CDR3 reads CASSLAGTSGSWDEQFF. The CDR3 DNA is TGTGCCAGCAGCTTAGCCGGGACTAGCGGGAGTTGGGATGAGCAGTTCTTC. The J gene is TRBJ2-1, the V gene TRBV7-9; 14 bases are shared with TRBD2. Trimming removed 0 bases from V and 8 bases from J; junction bases left unmatched: 6. The CDR3 has 17 residues. Germline CDR1 is SEHNR and CDR2 is FQNEAQ (reference sequence).

This rearrangement joins TRBV18 to TRBJ2-7, with 7 bases aligning to TRBD1. The V gene's germline CDR1 is KGHSH and CDR2 LQKENI. The J segment lost 1 base and the V segment lost 4 bases, leaving 10 bases of the junction unmatched. The CDR3 is 16 amino acids. CDR3 residues: CASSQAGRQGSYEQYF. CDR3 DNA sequence: TGTGCCAGCTCACAGGCTGGCCGACAGGGATCCTACGAGCAGTACTTC.

The chain joins TRBV5-6 to TRBJ2-3, with D possibly TRBD2 on 6 matching bases. Trimming removed 1 base from V and 6 bases from J, with 9 bases in between. The CDR3 totals 13 residues. Germline values: CDR1 SGHDT, CDR2 YYEEEE. The CDR3 here is CASSLRERDTQYF. DNA of the CDR3: TGTGCCAGCAGCTTGCGGGAGAGGGATACGCAGTATTTT. Complete variable domain (other parts from reference TRBV5-6 and TRBJ2-3): DAGVTQSPTHLIKTRGQQVTLRCSPKSGHDTVSWYQQALGQGPQFIFQYYEEEERQRGNFPDRFSGHQFPNYSSELNVNALLLGDSALYLCASSLRERDTQYFGPGTRLTVL.

The chain recombines TRBV11-2 with TRBJ2-5; TRBD2 agrees at 13 bases. The CDR3 is 17 amino acids. J lost 2 bases, V lost 5 bases, and 8 bases had no gene match. CDR1 is SGHAT and CDR2 is FQNNGV in the germline V gene. CDR3 sequence: CASSQLAGGPEQETQYF. CDR3 nucleotides: TGTGCCAGCAGCCAACTAGCGGGGGGGCCGGAGCAAGAGACCCAGTACTTC.

This rearrangement joins TRBV7-3 to TRBJ1-1; the match to TRBD1 covers 9 bases. V gave up 6 bases and J gave up 3 bases; unmatched junction bases: 8. Germline values: CDR1 SGHTA, CDR2 FQGTGA. CDR3 size: 15 residues. CDR3 in DNA: TGTGCCAGCAGACGGACAGGGGCACAGGACACTGAAGCTTTCTTT. It yields the protein CASRRTGAQDTEAFF. The full variable domain, rest sourced from reference TRBV7-3 and TRBJ1-1, is GAGVSQTPSNKVTEKGKYVELRCDPISGHTALYWYRQSLGQGPEFLIYFQGTGAADDSGLPNDRFFAVRPEGSVSTLKIQRTERGDSAVYLCASRRTGAQDTEAFFGQGTRLTVV.

The chain joins TRBV18 to TRBJ1-2; no definite D call. Trimming removed 1 base at V and 4 bases at J, with 19 bases between. This CDR3 comprises 17 residues. Germline V gives CDR1 KGHSH, CDR2 LQKENI. The CDR3 loop reads CASSPQTRPLLIYGYTF. In DNA form, the CDR3 reads TGTGCCAGCTCACCACAGACACGTCCTCTCCTTATCTATGGCTACACCTTC.

J is TRBJ1-1 and V is TRBV6-1; 8 bases fit TRBD1. This CDR3 has 18 residues. The V gene's germline CDR1 is MNHNS and CDR2 SASEGT. J was trimmed by 1 base and V by 4 bases; bases with no gene match: 14. This CDR3 reads CASSGTGTGYFKNTEAFF. DNA of the CDR3: TGTGCCAGCAGTGGGACGGGGACAGGCTACTTCAAGAACACTGAAGCTTTCTTT.

This chain uses TRBV27 with TRBJ1-6; 7 nucleotides line up with TRBD1. The germline gives CDR1 MNHEY, CDR2 SMNVEV (reference sequence). The J segment lost 9 bases and the V segment lost 3 bases, leaving 11 bases of the junction unmatched. The CDR3 sequence is 16 residues long. The chain's CDR3 is CASSFSGQWKGSPLHF. The CDR3 DNA reads as TGTGCCAGCAGTTTCTCGGGACAGTGGAAGGGTTCACCCCTCCACTTT.

The chain is built from TRBV4-2 and TRBJ2-2; TRBD1 matches at 8 bases. V shed 0 bases and J 5 bases; nucleotides not matched to a gene: 5. Germline values: CDR1 LGHNA, CDR2 YNFKEQ. The CDR3 sequence is 16 residues long. The CDR3 here is CASSQERTGWTGELFF. CDR3 sequence (DNA): TGTGCCAGCAGCCAAGAGAGGACAGGGTGGACCGGGGAGCTGTTTTTT.

This clone was detected only once. The rearrangement links TRBV7-9 to TRBJ2-7; 8 nucleotides align to TRBD2. Per germline, CDR1 SEHNR and CDR2 FQNEAQ (reference sequence). This CDR3 region has 15 residues. V lost 5 bases to trimming and J lost 3 bases; unmatched junction nucleotides: 9. The CDR3 nucleotides read TGTGCCAGCAGCCGGGGGGGGACTAGTCACTACGAGCAGTACTTC. Protein product: CASSRGGTSHYEQYF. Full variable domain (missing parts from reference TRBV7-9 and TRBJ2-7): DTGVSQNPRHKITKRGQNVTFRCDPISEHNRLYWYRQTLGQGPEFLTYFQNEAQLEKSRLLSDRFSAERPKGSFSTLEIQRTEQGDSAMYLCASSRGGTSHYEQYFGPGTRLTVT.

The chain has TRBV7-9 and TRBJ2-5; weak D call: TRBD2 (6 bases). Per germline, CDR1 SEHNR and CDR2 FQNEAQ (reference sequence). This CDR3 is 13 amino acids long. V lost 10 bases, J lost 2 bases, and 14 bases lay in between. The CDR3 is CATNAGRQETQYF. CDR3 sequence (DNA): TGTGCCACCAACGCAGGGAGGCAAGAGACCCAGTACTTC.

The rearrangement links TRBV25-1 to TRBJ1-2; 10 bases fit TRBD1. V was clipped by 8 bases and J by 6 bases; unmatched bases: 12. CDR1 is MGHDK, CDR2 SYGVNS, per germline. This CDR3 is built from 15 residues. CDR3: CASANPGQGRDGYTF. The CDR3 nucleotides read TGTGCCAGCGCCAACCCGGGACAGGGGAGAGATGGCTACACCTTC.